One sample yielded the 29 T cell receptor beta chains listed below, sequenced in a study of OX40 agonist ivuxolimab in advanced cancers. TCRdb's table, derived via immunoSEQ multiplex PCR, lists solely in-frame clones and lacks some. The profile shows 8,000 to 10,000 clones, approximately 88% of them singletons. The sample consisted of CD4+ or CD8+ T cells sorted from blood, taken in a trial of the OX40 agonist ivuxolimab. These receptors came from an adult with an advanced solid tumor such as melanoma, head and neck, liver or kidney cancer.

The chain employs TRBV19 and TRBJ1-1; 11 bases agree with TRBD1. The trim removed 3 bases at V and 8 bases at J, leaving 5 bases unmatched. This CDR3 is built from 14 residues. Germline V gene data show CDR1 as LNHDA and CDR2 as SQIVND (reference sequence). The chain's CDR3 is CASSMGQGDLEAFF. CDR3 nucleotide sequence: TGTGCCAGTAGTATGGGACAGGGGGACTTAGAAGCTTTCTTT.

This clone was recorded a few times. This CDR3 is CASSFSGRNTGELFF. Here the CDR3 DNA reads TGTGCCAGCAGCTTTAGCGGGAGAAATACCGGGGAGCTGTTTTTT. The chain couples TRBV7-9 to TRBJ2-2; TRBD2 agrees at 9 bases. J was trimmed by 5 bases and V by 3 bases; bases with no gene match: 4. CDR1 is SEHNR, CDR2 FQNEAQ, per germline (reference sequence). CDR3 length equals 15 residues.

This chain uses TRBV7-9 with TRBJ1-1; D ambiguous. This CDR3 spans 13 amino acids. Germline loops: CDR1 SEHNR, CDR2 FQNEAQ (reference sequence). The ends were cut back, 0 bases at V and 6 bases at J, with 8 bases in the middle. Here the CDR3 reads CASSLAPRAEAFF. The DNA for the CDR3 is TGTGCCAGCAGCTTAGCCCCAAGGGCTGAAGCTTTCTTT.

The genes are TRBV2 and TRBJ2-1, with a tentative D call TRBD2 (6 bases). This CDR3 is 14 amino acids long. In germline, CDR1 is SNHLY, CDR2 FYNNEI. Trimming shortened V by 6 bases and J by 6 bases, and 15 bases separated the two germline ends. CDR3 loop: CASSGTLGGNEQFF. The CDR3 bases are TGTGCCAGCAGCGGGACTTTGGGGGGCAATGAGCAGTTCTTC.

This clone appeared a single time. This chain joins TRBV5-1 and TRBJ2-5; D is unresolved. This CDR3 is 13 amino acids long. V dropped 5 bases and J dropped 5 bases, with 13 bases sitting between them. The germline V gene has CDR1 SGHRS and CDR2 YFSETQ. CDR3 sequence: CASSSDSRETQYF. The CDR3 DNA is TGCGCCAGCAGTTCCGACTCACGCGAGACCCAGTACTTC.

The chain couples TRBV2 to TRBJ2-1; the D gene is possibly TRBD2 (6 bases). The CDR3 spans 15 residues. Trimming took 2 bases from V and 9 from J, leaving 17 bases between them. The V gene's germline CDR1 is SNHLY and CDR2 FYNNEI. The CDR3 loop is CASSEKGTPYGEQFF. The CDR3 coding sequence is TGTGCCAGCAGTGAAAAGGGGACTCCCTACGGTGAGCAGTTCTTC.

CDR3 amino acids: CASSIIVSRTDTQYF. CDR3 coding DNA: TGTGCCAGTAGTATTATAGTCTCCCGCACAGATACGCAGTATTTT. This chain links TRBV19 with TRBJ2-3, with D uncertain. Trimming took 3 bases from V and 1 from J, leaving 11 bases between them. The germline CDR1 and CDR2 sequences are LNHDA and SQIVND (reference sequence). The CDR3 has 15 residues. Supplemented by reference TRBV19 and TRBJ2-3, the full variable domain reads DGGITQSPKYLFRKEGQNVTLSCEQNLNHDAMYWYRQDPGQGLRLIYYSQIVNDFQKGDIAEGYSVSREKKESFPLTVTSAQKNPTAFYLCASSIIVSRTDTQYFGPGTRLTVL.

The chain links TRBV2 to TRBJ1-1; D unclear. The CDR3 length is 13 residues. In germline, CDR1 is SNHLY, CDR2 FYNNEI. V was pared by 3 bases and J by 1 base, with 6 bases between. CDR3 DNA: TGTGCCAGCAGTGAGGAAGGGAACACTGAAGCTTTCTTT. Translated, it gives CASSEEGNTEAFF.

This chain connects TRBV10-3 to TRBJ2-7; D is uncertain. Trimming removed 1 base from V and 5 bases from J, with 3 bases in between. CDR1 and CDR2 (germline): ENHRY, SYGVKD. The CDR3 length is 11 residues. CDR3 in amino acids: CAISELNEQYF. In DNA form, the CDR3 reads TGTGCCATCAGTGAGTTAAACGAGCAGTACTTC.

CDR3 protein: CASTKGGKNIQYF. CDR3 nucleotide sequence: TGTGCCAGCACCAAAGGAGGGAAAAACATTCAGTACTTC. V and J are TRBV28 and TRBJ2-4, with TRBD2 as a possible D gene (6 bases). CDR3 length equals 13 residues. The V gene lost 7 bases and the J gene lost 4 bases, with 11 bases spanning the gap. Germline V lookup: CDR1 MDHEN, CDR2 SYDVKM.

The rearrangement links TRBV4-1 to TRBJ1-2; D call uncertain. Germline V lookup: CDR1 MGHRA, CDR2 YSYEKL. Trimming took off 0 bases at V and 2 bases at J, with 1 base between the two ends. This CDR3 contains 12 residues. CDR3 sequence (DNA): TGCGCCAGCAGCCAAGAGAACTATGGCTACACCTTC. This encodes CASSQENYGYTF.

The rearrangement uses TRBV7-9 and TRBJ2-7; no firm D call. The V gene's germline CDR1 is SEHNR and CDR2 FQNEAQ (reference sequence). The CDR3 runs to 13 residues. With 1 base removed from V and 2 bases from J, the gap between germline ends came to 6 bases. The CDR3 protein is CASSLVGTYEQYF. The CDR3 bases are TGTGCCAGCAGCTTAGTCGGAACCTACGAGCAGTACTTC.

The genes are TRBV7-3 and TRBJ2-5, with 9 bases identical to TRBD2. V shed 2 bases, J shed 2 bases, and the junction held 0 bases outside the gene matches. The V gene's germline CDR1 is SGHTA and CDR2 FQGTGA. The CDR3 extends over 14 amino acids. CDR3 loop: CASSLLAGQETQYF. In nucleotides, the CDR3 is TGTGCCAGCAGCTTACTAGCGGGGCAAGAGACCCAGTACTTC.

The chain links TRBV30 to TRBJ2-7; 9 nucleotides line up with TRBD2. The V and J ends lost 3 bases and 0 bases, in that order; junction bases with no gene match: 6. The germline V gene has CDR1 GTSNPN and CDR2 SVGIG (reference sequence). This CDR3 comprises 15 residues. The CDR3: CAWRRLAVNSYEQYF. CDR3 nucleotides: TGTGCCTGGAGACGACTAGCGGTTAACTCCTACGAGCAGTACTTC.

The chain links TRBV29-1 to TRBJ2-1; D is unresolved. Looked up from germline, CDR1 is SQVTM and CDR2 is ANQGSEA. The germline V and J ends were trimmed by 5 bases and 3 bases, with 5 bases remaining between them. The CDR3 consists of 11 residues. In nucleotides, the CDR3 is TGCAGCGTTTCCGGCTACAATGAGCAGTTCTTC. Protein sequence: CSVSGYNEQFF.

The J gene is TRBJ1-2, the V gene TRBV14; TRBD1 aligns across 10 bases. The junction had 3 bases not matched to a gene; V was cut back by 4 bases and J by 4 bases. From germline, CDR1 is SGHDN and CDR2 FVKESK. The CDR3 runs to 14 residues. The CDR3 spells CASSRTGGGYGYTF. The CDR3 coding sequence is TGTGCCAGCAGCCGGACAGGGGGGGGCTATGGCTACACCTTC. The full variable domain, with the rest looked up from reference TRBV14 and TRBJ1-2, is EAGVTQFPSHSVIEKGQTVTLRCDPISGHDNLYWYRRVMGKEIKFLLHFVKESKQDESGMPNNRFLAERTGGTYSTLKVQPAELEDSGVYFCASSRTGGGYGYTFGSGTRLTVV.

V and J are TRBV7-3 and TRBJ2-5, with D possibly being TRBD1 or TRBD2 (6 bases each). V lost 5 bases and J lost 2, with 9 bases in between. The CDR3 contains 13 residues. The germline CDR1 and CDR2 sequences are SGHTA and FQGTGA. As DNA, the CDR3 is TGTGCCAGCAGCCGAGGGGGGCAAGAGACCCAGTACTTC. Protein sequence: CASSRGGQETQYF.

The chain uses TRBV7-2 and TRBJ1-2; D is uncertain. The V end lost 5 bases, the J end lost 2 bases, and 12 bases lay between the germline ends. The V gene's germline CDR1 is SGHTA and CDR2 FQGNSA. The CDR3 totals 14 residues. In DNA, the CDR3 is TGTGCCAGCAGCCCGAGTTCGGCGAACTATGGCTACACCTTC. This codes for CASSPSSANYGYTF.

The chain carries TRBV20-1 and TRBJ2-7; D not certain. CDR3 length: 11 residues. V shed 6 bases and J shed 4 bases, with 10 bases lying between them. In germline, CDR1 is DFQATT, CDR2 SNEGSKA (reference sequence). For the CDR3, the DNA is TGCAGTGCGGTCCACGAGTACGAGCAGTACTTC. Protein sequence: CSAVHEYEQYF.

The CDR3 DNA reads as TGTGCCAGCAGTGCAAGGAGAAAGGCTGAAGCTTTCTTT. Amino acid sequence: CASSARRKAEAFF. The rearrangement uses TRBV28 and TRBJ1-1; no clear D. Trimming stripped 5 bases from V and 6 bases from J, with 13 bases between. The CDR3 has 13 residues. Per germline, CDR1 MDHEN and CDR2 SYDVKM.

The V and J genes are TRBV27 and TRBJ2-1; 8 bases line up with TRBD2. Germline lookup yields CDR1 MNHEY and CDR2 SMNVEV (reference sequence). The CDR3 is made up of 15 amino acids. The trim removed 3 bases at V and 6 bases at J, leaving 7 bases unmatched. The CDR3 bases are TGTGCCAGCAGTTTGGGTCTAGCGGGCCCCAATGAGCAGTTCTTC. It is translated as CASSLGLAGPNEQFF.

The chain has TRBV7-9 and TRBJ2-2; no definite D call. The length of the CDR3 is 14 residues. Germline values: CDR1 SEHNR, CDR2 FQNEAQ (reference sequence). V was trimmed by 1 base and J by 3 bases, leaving 6 bases between them. The CDR3 DNA sequence: TGTGCCAGCAGCTTAGTGGCTCACACCGGGGAGCTGTTTTTT. This encodes CASSLVAHTGELFF.

The rearrangement links TRBV6-1 to TRBJ1-2; 9 bases line up with TRBD1. Germline values: CDR1 MNHNS, CDR2 SASEGT. J gave up 8 bases and V 6 bases, and 7 bases lay outside the gene matches. CDR3 length equals 13 residues. The DNA of the CDR3 is TGTGCCAGCAGCGTCGGGACAGGGAACGGCTACACCTTC. Protein sequence: CASSVGTGNGYTF.

The chain uses TRBV7-2 and TRBJ2-2; 7 nucleotides match TRBD2. The CDR3 is 16 residues long. Germline lookup yields CDR1 SGHTA and CDR2 FQGNSA. V gave up 1 base and J gave up 1 base; unmatched junction bases: 3. The CDR3: CASSLEASGNTGELFF. In nucleotides, the CDR3 is TGTGCCAGCAGCTTAGAGGCTAGCGGGAACACCGGGGAGCTGTTTTTT.

The chain has TRBV30 and TRBJ2-1, with a possible D match to TRBD2 (7 bases). Looked up from germline, CDR1 is GTSNPN and CDR2 is SVGIG (reference sequence). V lost 0 bases and J 4 bases, leaving 13 bases between the germline ends. The CDR3 is 15 amino acids. This chain's CDR3 is CAWSVPAGAYNEQFF. CDR3 nucleotides: TGTGCCTGGAGTGTACCGGCGGGGGCGTACAATGAGCAGTTCTTC.

The gene calls are TRBV5-1 and TRBJ2-3; D possibly corresponds to TRBD1 (5 bases). In germline, CDR1 is SGHRS, CDR2 YFSETQ. The ends were cut back, 0 bases at V and 2 bases at J, with 10 bases in the middle. CDR3 length equals 15 residues. As DNA, the CDR3 is TGCGCCAGCAGCTTGGCCGCAGGGAACACAGATACGCAGTATTTT. As protein: CASSLAAGNTDTQYF. The whole variable domain, remainder taken from reference TRBV5-1 and TRBJ2-3, is KAGVTQTPRYLIKTRGQQVTLSCSPISGHRSVSWYQQTPGQGLQFLFEYFSETQRNKGNFPGRFSGRQFSNSRSEMNVSTLELGDSALYLCASSLAAGNTDTQYFGPGTRLTVL.

This clone occurred a few times. This sequence joins TRBV6-5 and TRBJ1-5; no clear D gene. Trimming took 0 bases from V and 7 from J, leaving 10 bases between them. Germline CDR1 reads MNHEY; CDR2 reads SVGAGI. The CDR3 is 14 residues long. The CDR3 spells CASSYSNGRQPQHF. In DNA form, the CDR3 reads TGTGCCAGCAGTTACTCGAACGGGCGGCAGCCCCAGCATTTT.

The chain has TRBV21-1 and TRBJ1-2; the DNA was not used to check the table's D call, TRBD1. TRBV21-1 is shown as a pseudogene. The CDR3 has 16 residues. CDR3 residues: CASSGSGQGVDYGYTF. In DNA, the CDR3 is TGTGCCAGCAGCGGATCAGGACAGGGGGTTGACTATGGCTACACCTTC.

The chain employs TRBV6-5 and TRBJ1-2; D is uncertain. The CDR3 is 16 residues long. V shed 4 bases and J shed 7 bases, with 22 bases lying between them. Germline V gene lookup returns CDR1 MNHEY and CDR2 SVGAGI. CDR3 bases: TGTGCCAGCAGTTCTCTCCCCCCCGAATCCCGATCTGGCTACACCTTC. Its translation: CASSSLPPESRSGYTF.